This T cell receptor beta chain stems from a study of neoadjuvant anti-PD-1 for oral cavity cancer. Study in general: Patients mostly received three to four biweekly nivolumab doses at 3 mg/kg before surgery.

PBMC libraries mostly used roughly 480 ng of input genomic DNA, with six replicates per sample. Profiling relied on immunoSEQ multiplex PCR, and the TCRdb table lists in-frame clones only, not all of them. The sample lists around 13,000 clones; 71% were seen once. V gave up 4 bases and J gave up 7 bases; unmatched junction bases: 9. The CDR3 covers 16 residues. Germline values: CDR1 LNHDA, CDR2 SQIVND (reference sequence). Study-level points and caveats: Each response group had just three patients in TCR analyses.

This clone was picked up a small number of times. Its target is unknown. The time point here: after neoadjuvant nivolumab, at surgical resection. Analysis of PBMCs was direct, with no culture step. The chain is built from TRBV19 and TRBJ2-2; TRBD1 matches 10 bases. The receptor comes from a person between 35 and 79 years old with oral cavity squamous cell carcinoma. The sequences come from PBMCs, collected after nivolumab (anti-PD-1) treatment. In nucleotides, the CDR3 is TGTGCCAGTAGTACACCGGGACAGGGGAATCGCGGGGAGCTGTTTTTT. It is translated as CASSTPGQGNRGELFF.